A selection of T cell receptor beta chains follows, all from one sample in a study of T cell repertoires in cytomegalovirus infection. One entry per CDR3 protein results from TCRdb running MiXCR on the reads. The sample has some 500,000 distinct CDR3 sequences, roughly 42% seen once; the top ten hold around 48%. Antigens of these TCRs are unknown. The sample here was cultured PBMCs, taken from culture after CMV antigen stimulation. These receptors came from a human donor in good health (CMV status not recorded). Some clones in this sample may be carry-over from other donors' samples. CDR3s include the opening cysteine and the closing phenylalanine or tryptophan. The D gene is left open where the match is weak. Size is stated for part of the rows, as once, few or many counts, or as a class when the clone is expanded.

D: TRBD2; J: TRBJ2-5; size: NA; V: TRBV6-5; DNA: TGTGCCAGCAGTTACGGGCGGGGGGCCCGAGAGACCCAGTACTTC; CDR3: CASSYGRGARETQYF
D: TRBD2; J: TRBJ2-3; size: NA; V: TRBV5-1; DNA: TGCGCCAGCAGCTCCCTGAGCGGGATTAGCACAGATACGCAGTATTTT; CDR3: CASSSLSGISTDTQYF
D: NA; J: TRBJ2-3; size: few; V: TRBV7-6; DNA: TGTGCCAGCAGCTCCCGACTAGATTCGGCAGATACGCAGTATTTT; CDR3: CASSSRLDSADTQYF
D: TRBD1; J: TRBJ1-1; size: NA; V: TRBV28; DNA: TGTGCCAGCAGTGGGGGACAGGGCTACACTGAAGCTTTCTTT; CDR3: CASSGGQGYTEAFF
D: NA; J: TRBJ1-1; size: few; V: TRBV7-2; DNA: TGTGCCAGCAGCTTAGCGTCAGAGAACACTGAAGCTTTCTTT; CDR3: CASSLASENTEAFF
D: NA; J: TRBJ1-2; size: few; V: TRBV6-5; DNA: TGTGCCAGCAGTTACTCGTTCCGACAGGCCAACTATGGCTACACCTTC; CDR3: CASSYSFRQANYGYTF
D: NA; J: TRBJ2-5; size: few; V: TRBV6-1; DNA: TGTGCCAGCAGTGAATCCCTCGTGGGGGGCCAAGAGACCCAGTACTTC; CDR3: CASSESLVGGQETQYF
D: TRBD2; J: TRBJ2-1; size: NA; V: TRBV2; DNA: TGTGCCAGCAATGCAATGGGACTAGCCAGGACCCATGAGCAGTTCTTC; CDR3: CASNAMGLARTHEQFF
D: TRBD2; J: TRBJ2-7; size: NA; V: TRBV11-2; DNA: TGTGCCAGCAGCTTAGGACTAGCGGGAGAGTACGAGCAGTACTTC; CDR3: CASSLGLAGEYEQYF
D: NA; J: TRBJ2-3; size: few; V: TRBV2; DNA: TGTGCCAGCAGCGGGACCCAGAGCACAGATACGCAGTATTTT; CDR3: CASSGTQSTDTQYF
D: NA; J: TRBJ1-5; size: NA; V: TRBV7-8; DNA: TGTGCCAGCAGCTTCCGGCCCTTTAGCAATCAGCCCCAGCATTTT; CDR3: CASSFRPFSNQPQHF
D: TRBD1; J: TRBJ1-5; size: few; V: TRBV6-2/TRBV6-3; DNA: TGTGCCAGCAGGTCCGACAGGGTCTGGACCGGTTGGCTAAATCAGCCCCAGCATTTT; CDR3: CASRSDRVWTGWLNQPQHF
D: NA; J: TRBJ1-5; size: few; V: TRBV20-1; DNA: TGCAGTGCTAGAGATAGGATAGGCAATCAGCCCCAGCATTTT; CDR3: CSARDRIGNQPQHF
D: NA; J: TRBJ2-5; size: NA; V: TRBV28; DNA: TGTGCCAGCCGGGACTCCTCAGAGACCCAGTACTTC; CDR3: CASRDSSETQYF
D: TRBD2; J: TRBJ2-1; size: few; V: TRBV7-2; DNA: TGTGCCAGCAGGCAGGGACTAGCGGGGGCCTACAATGAGCAGTTCTTC; CDR3: CASRQGLAGAYNEQFF
D: NA; J: TRBJ2-3; size: many; V: TRBV7-2; DNA: TGTGCCAGCAGCCAAAGGACACCTCCAGGGGGGGCGCAGTATTTT; CDR3: CASSQRTPPGGAQYF
D: NA; J: TRBJ2-3; size: few; V: TRBV6-5; DNA: TGTGCCAGCAGTCCCGTTTGGGGGTCGGATACGCAGTATTTT; CDR3: CASSPVWGSDTQYF
D: NA; J: TRBJ2-1; size: NA; V: TRBV6-6; DNA: TGTGCCAGCAGTTCGGGGACCCTTCGTGAGCAGTTCTTC; CDR3: CASSSGTLREQFF
D: NA; J: TRBJ2-5; size: NA; V: TRBV7-2; DNA: TGTGCCAGCAGCCAGCGACGGGGTGAGACCCAGTACTTC; CDR3: CASSQRRGETQYF
D: TRBD2; J: TRBJ2-1; size: NA; V: TRBV6-1; DNA: TGTGCCAGCAGTGAAGTCGGGGGGGGGTACAATGAGCAGTTCTTC; CDR3: CASSEVGGGYNEQFF
D: TRBD2; J: TRBJ2-1; size: NA; V: TRBV10-3; DNA: TGTGCCATCAGGGGACTAGTTTACAATGAGCAGTTCTTC; CDR3: CAIRGLVYNEQFF
D: TRBD2; J: TRBJ2-1; size: NA; V: TRBV7-2; DNA: TGTGCCAGCAGACTGGGACTAGCGGGAGCCAATGAGCAGTTCTTC; CDR3: CASRLGLAGANEQFF
D: NA; J: TRBJ2-7; size: NA; V: TRBV2; DNA: TGTGCCAGCACCACGGGAGCGGGTCTGCTCTACGAGCAGTACTTC; CDR3: CASTTGAGLLYEQYF
D: TRBD1; J: TRBJ2-7; size: NA; V: TRBV6-8; DNA: TGTGCCAGCACCCGGACAGGTCTCGACGAGCAGTACTTC; CDR3: CASTRTGLDEQYF
D: NA; J: TRBJ2-2; size: NA; V: TRBV11-2; DNA: TGTGCCAGCAGCTTAGAATCTGCTAGCGGGGAGCTGTTTTTT; CDR3: CASSLESASGELFF
D: TRBD1; J: TRBJ1-4; size: NA; V: TRBV12-3/TRBV12-4; DNA: TGTGCCAGCAGCATAAACCCGGACAGGCCTAATGAAAAACTGTTTTTT; CDR3: CASSINPDRPNEKLFF
D: TRBD1; J: TRBJ1-1; size: few; V: TRBV2; DNA: TGTGCCCTACGGGACAGGGACTACACTGAAGCTTTCTTT; CDR3: CALRDRDYTEAFF
D: TRBD1; J: TRBJ2-3; size: NA; V: TRBV7-9; DNA: TGTGCCAGCAGCCCCACAGGGGGCAGAGGGTACACAGATACGCAGTATTTT; CDR3: CASSPTGGRGYTDTQYF
D: TRBD2; J: TRBJ2-5; size: NA; V: TRBV7-6; DNA: TGTGCCAGCAGCTTAGCAGCTAGCGGGAGGGAGACCCAGTACTTC; CDR3: CASSLAASGRETQYF
D: TRBD1; J: TRBJ1-2; size: few; V: TRBV4-1; DNA: TGCGCCAGCAGCCAAAGACAGGGGGCTGACTATGGCTACACCTTC; CDR3: CASSQRQGADYGYTF
D: TRBD2; J: TRBJ2-2; size: few; V: TRBV7-2; DNA: TGTGCCAGCAGCTTACCGACCGCTAGCGGGGGGGGTACCGGGGAGCTGTTTTTT; CDR3: CASSLPTASGGGTGELFF
D: TRBD2; J: TRBJ2-1; size: NA; V: TRBV12-3/TRBV12-4; DNA: TGTGCCACCCAGCCGGGCACTAGCGGTTCGACTGAGCAGTTCTTC; CDR3: CATQPGTSGSTEQFF
D: NA; J: TRBJ2-7; size: NA; V: TRBV2; DNA: TGTGCCAGCAGTGAAGCGTCGATATACGAGCAGTACTTC; CDR3: CASSEASIYEQYF
D: NA; J: TRBJ2-5; size: NA; V: TRBV20-1; DNA: TGCAGTGCTAGAGATGGGGGCCAAGAGACCCAGTACTTC; CDR3: CSARDGGQETQYF
D: NA; J: TRBJ2-6; size: NA; V: TRBV7-9; DNA: TGTGCCAGCAGCCGGGACGGGGGCTCTGGGGCCAACGTCCTGACTTTC; CDR3: CASSRDGGSGANVLTF
D: NA; J: TRBJ1-2; size: NA; V: TRBV12-3/TRBV12-4; DNA: TGTGCCAGTGTTGTGGCAGGAGACCATGATGGCTACACCTTC; CDR3: CASVVAGDHDGYTF
D: NA; J: TRBJ1-6; size: NA; V: TRBV14; DNA: TGTGCCAGCAGCCAAGGAACGGGGTCACTTTCCCGTAATTCACCCCTCCACTTT; CDR3: CASSQGTGSLSRNSPLHF
D: TRBD2; J: TRBJ2-5; size: many; V: TRBV7-2; DNA: TGTGCCAGCAGCTTAAGACTAGCCGGAGAGACCCAGTACTTC; CDR3: CASSLRLAGETQYF
D: TRBD2; J: TRBJ2-3; size: few; V: TRBV11-2; DNA: TGTGCCAGCAGACGGACTAGCGGGAATACAGATACGCAGTATTTT; CDR3: CASRRTSGNTDTQYF
D: NA; J: TRBJ2-7; size: many; V: TRBV7-2; DNA: TGTGCCAGCAGCTTAGCCCTATTGGCCTACGAGCAGTACTTC; CDR3: CASSLALLAYEQYF
D: NA; J: TRBJ1-3; size: NA; V: TRBV2; DNA: TGTGCCAGCAGTGCGGTGTTGGAATTTGGAAACACCATATATTTT; CDR3: CASSAVLEFGNTIYF
D: NA; J: TRBJ1-4; size: NA; V: TRBV15; DNA: TGTGCCACCAGCAGATTCGCGGGGGATCCTAATGAAAAACTGTTTTTT; CDR3: CATSRFAGDPNEKLFF